Below, 9 T cell receptor beta chains from the same sample are listed, as sequenced in a study of shared clonotypes between healthy human individuals. The method was immunoSEQ multiplex PCR; TCRdb's version includes in-frame clones alone and lacks a portion of them. The sample holds about 2 million clones, 85% to 95% seen once. Selected positively for CCR7 and CD45RO-negative, naive CD8 cells excluded terminally differentiated effector memory CD45RA+ cells. The sequencing input was naive CD8+ T cells sorted from blood. The receptors derive from a man between 18 and 35 years old in good health.

The chain links TRBV5-4 to TRBJ2-7; 10 nucleotides align to TRBD2. Looked up from germline, CDR1 is SGHNT and CDR2 is YYREEE (reference sequence). The CDR3 runs 13 residues. The ends lost 4 bases at V and 7 bases at J; junction bases unmatched: 5. The CDR3 DNA follows: TGTGCCAGCAGCATGGGACTAGCGCTTGAGCAGTACTTC. Translating gives CASSMGLALEQYF.

The V gene is TRBV4-1, the J gene TRBJ2-1; 9 bases line up with TRBD2. The ends lost 0 bases at V and 0 bases at J; junction bases unmatched: 3. Germline V lookup: CDR1 MGHRA, CDR2 YSYEKL. The CDR3 totals 17 residues. CDR3 DNA sequence: TGCGCCAGCAGCCAAGATGGTAGCGGGAGCTCCTACAATGAGCAGTTCTTC. Protein: CASSQDGSGSSYNEQFF.

This chain links TRBV5-1 with TRBJ1-2, with 8 nucleotides matching TRBD1. Germline V lookup: CDR1 SGHRS, CDR2 YFSETQ. The junction had 10 bases not matched to a gene; V was cut back by 4 bases and J by 8 bases. CDR3 length: 14 residues. The CDR3 here is CASSPGQGLEGYTF. In nucleotides, the CDR3 is TGCGCCAGCAGCCCCGGACAGGGATTGGAAGGCTACACCTTC.

CDR3 bases: TGTGCCAGCAGCTTGGGGGACGGATATACGCAGTATTTT. Translating it yields CASSLGDGYTQYF. V is TRBV5-6 and J is TRBJ2-3, with D possibly being TRBD1 or TRBD2 (5 bases each). The CDR3 loop spans 13 amino acids. Germline V CDR1 and CDR2: SGHDT, YYEEEE. The V and J ends lost 0 bases and 7 bases respectively, with 9 bases between them.

The chain recombines TRBV6-5 with TRBJ2-7, with 8 bases aligning to TRBD2. Germline lookup yields CDR1 MNHEY and CDR2 SVGAGI. With 2 bases clipped from V and 6 bases from J, the junction kept 6 bases outside the gene matches. The length of the CDR3 is 14 residues. The CDR3 protein is CASSYTGGPVEQYF. In nucleotides, the CDR3 is TGTGCCAGCAGTTACACGGGAGGGCCTGTCGAGCAGTACTTC.

This chain connects TRBV6-6 to TRBJ2-1, with D hard to call. Trimming stripped 2 bases from V and 6 bases from J, with 5 bases between. This CDR3 is built from 12 residues. In germline, CDR1 is MNHNY, CDR2 SVGAGI (reference sequence). CDR3 nucleotide sequence: TGTGCCAGCAGTTACCGCAGCAATGAGCAGTTCTTC. Its protein product is CASSYRSNEQFF.

This chain connects TRBV5-6 to TRBJ2-5; 10 bases fit TRBD1. V lost 4 bases, J lost 1 base, and 7 bases stayed unmatched. Germline V CDR1 and CDR2: SGHDT, YYEEEE. CDR3 length equals 16 residues. The CDR3: CASSPGTGVVQETQYF. CDR3 DNA: TGTGCCAGCAGCCCGGGGACAGGGGTAGTCCAAGAGACCCAGTACTTC.

A few counts support this clone. The sample carries other DNA sequences with the same CDR3. The gene calls are TRBV27 and TRBJ1-2; 9 positions match TRBD1. Germline trimming cut 6 bases from V and 6 bases from J; bases unmatched to any gene: 5. In germline, CDR1 is MNHEY, CDR2 SMNVEV (reference sequence). CDR3 length equals 13 residues. CDR3 region: CASSLTGGNGYTF. As DNA, the CDR3 is TGTGCCAGCAGCCTGACAGGGGGGAATGGCTACACCTTC.

V and J are TRBV6-1 and TRBJ2-4, with D possibly being TRBD2 (6 bases). Trimming took off 7 bases at V and 8 bases at J, with 9 bases between the two ends. The germline CDR1 and CDR2 sequences are MNHNS and SASEGT. This CDR3 spans 11 amino acids. CDR3 amino acids: CASITGDIQYF. CDR3 coding DNA: TGTGCCAGCATAACGGGGGACATTCAGTACTTC.